This T cell receptor beta chain was identified during a study of T cell repertoires in cytomegalovirus infection (dated by TCRdb to between 2018 and 2021). Notes on the research overall: Donor HLA type was relevant to the analysis, because carriage of CMV infection together with the matching HLA type was indicated by public TCR beta signatures.

Sequencing instrument: Illumina HiSeq 1500. The public reads were quality trimmed at Q25 with fastp and then assembled into clones with MiXCR by TCRdb, keeping productive beta chains. Rows with a matching CDR3 protein are joined into one entry that keeps the most common DNA and genes. This sample lists more than 350,000 distinct CDR3 sequences; 25% to 40% were detected once. Together, the top ten hold approximately 13% of the sample. Including cysteine and phenylalanine, the CDR3 has 13 amino acids. The only DNA kept is the CDR3, 39 bases in frame from the first base. As encoded in the germline V gene (reference sequence), CDR1 is LNHDA while CDR2 is SQIVND. V is shortened by 6 bases, J by 3 bases, and the region joining them spans 11 bases. Remarks on this clonotype: What this receptor recognizes is not known. Base qualities are not recorded, but no much larger clone differs from it by a single base.

Overall study results and their limits: The ex vivo response was dominated by HLA-C-restricted CMV-specific TCR beta clonotypes, and the single most frequent clonotype in two of eight donors was supplied by these HLA-C-restricted clonotypes. In both this cohort and an independent cohort of approximately 350 donors, the cumulative frequency of public TCR beta family members distinguished carriers of CMV infection plus the relevant HLA type.

The specimen sequenced was PBMCs. The chain couples TRBV19 to TRBJ1-1, with the D gene uncertain. This clonotype was obtained from a human donor in good health (CMV status not recorded). Some clones in this sample may be carry-over from other donors' samples. The DNA reads as follows: TGTGCCAGTAGGATCGACGCGGACACTGAAGCTTTCTTT. Translation gives CASRIDADTEAFF.